Below, one TCR beta chain is given with its context. The data originate from a study of cytomegalovirus exposure and HLA in healthy donors. The PCR used 60 Vbeta and 13 Jbeta primers. Measured with immunoSEQ multiplex PCR; TCRdb has only the in-frame clones, and not every one. This sample's table reports approximately 110,000 clones. Germline CDR1 and CDR2: MGHRA and YSYEKL. This CDR3 spans 15 amino acids. Trimming cost V 3 bases and J 6 bases, with 14 bases left between them. Sequenced input: PBMCs. The rearrangement links TRBV4-1 to TRBJ1-4; no clear D. The TCR was taken from a man aged 40-49 years in good health and CMV-seronegative. Here the CDR3 reads CASSHLVGGDEKLFF. The CDR3, as DNA: TGCGCCAGCAGCCACCTAGTAGGTGGAGATGAAAAACTGTTTTTT.